Listed below are T cell receptor beta chains from one sample, sequenced in a study of tumor T cells in aggressive B-cell lymphoma. The protocol was immunoSEQ multiplex PCR, while the TCRdb copy is restricted to in-frame clones and leaves out a portion. The sample carries about 7,900 clones, about four fifths recorded once. Sequencing was performed on tumor tissue. These receptors all stem from an adult with diffuse large B cell lymphoma. Each CDR3 is given with its conserved first and last residue. Fields, in order: V gene, J gene, D gene, clone size, CDR3 length, CDR3 DNA, CDR3 protein. A D gene is named only where the DNA matches it firmly. Size is omitted from some rows. Given values are once, few, many or a class for expanded clones.

>TRBV11-1|TRBJ1-4|TRBD1|.|14
TGTGCCAGCAGCTCCCGACAGGGGGTCGAAAAACTGTTTTTT
CASSSRQGVEKLFF
>TRBV4-1|TRBJ1-5|TRBD1|once|17
TGCGCCAGCAGCCAAGAAGGACAGGGAGAGATTAATCAGCCCCAGCATTTT
CASSQEGQGEINQPQHF
>TRBV4-3|TRBJ2-2|.|.|13
TGCGCCAGCGGTCGGGAGCGCCCCGGGGAGCTGTTTTTT
CASGRERPGELFF
>TRBV28|TRBJ1-3|.|.|16
TGTGCCAGCAGTTCAGTCCAGGGGTTCTCTGGAAACACCATATATTTT
CASSSVQGFSGNTIYF
>TRBV10-2|TRBJ1-2|TRBD1|.|14
TGCGCCAGCAGTGAACCGGGACAGGCCTATGGCTACACCTTC
CASSEPGQAYGYTF
>TRBV29-1|TRBJ1-3|.|.|13
TGCAGCGTTGATAAGAGGGTTGGAAACACCATATATTTT
CSVDKRVGNTIYF
>TRBV6-5|TRBJ2-1|.|few|15
TGTGCCAGCAGTTACTTCCAGGGCTCCTACAATGAGCAGTTCTTC
CASSYFQGSYNEQFF
>TRBV18|TRBJ2-7|.|.|15
TGTGCCAGCTTACCACCGTTGAACAGGGCTTACGAGCAGTACTTC
CASLPPLNRAYEQYF
>TRBV27|TRBJ1-2|TRBD1|.|13
TGTGCCAGCAGGCGACAGGGGGACTATAGCTACACCTTC
CASRRQGDYSYTF
>TRBV11-1|TRBJ2-4|.|few|16
TGTGCCAGCAGCCAAGACAGGGCGGCGCGGGGAAACATTCAGTACTTC
CASSQDRAARGNIQYF
>TRBV6-5|TRBJ1-4|TRBD1|.|15
TGTGCCAGCAGTTACTGGGGACAGGGGAATGAAAAACTGTTTTTT
CASSYWGQGNEKLFF
>TRBV4-1|TRBJ2-1|TRBD2|.|16
TGCGCCAGCAGCCCCCTGGGACTAGCGGGAGACAATGAGCAGTTCTTC
CASSPLGLAGDNEQFF
>TRBV18|TRBJ2-1|.|.|13
TGTGCCAGCTCACCACATCCTTACAATGAGCAGTTCTTC
CASSPHPYNEQFF
>TRBV5-4|TRBJ2-7|TRBD2|.|14
TGTGCCAGCACTGCGGGAGGAATCTCCTACGAGCAGTACTTC
CASTAGGISYEQYF
>TRBV5-1|TRBJ2-2|.|once|15
TGCGCCAGCAGCTTGAGTCGGACTCACACCGGGGAGCTGTTTTTT
CASSLSRTHTGELFF
>TRBV5-4|TRBJ1-1|.|once|14
TGTGCCAGCAGCTTAGGAGGGTATGATACTGAAGCTTTCTTT
CASSLGGYDTEAFF
>TRBV28|TRBJ2-7|.|.|13
TGTGCCAGCAGTCCGACTTCCCTGGACGAGCAGTACTTC
CASSPTSLDEQYF
>TRBV4-2|TRBJ2-2|.|.|18
TGTGCCAGCAGCCAAGTTAGGGGCCCAGCGTCAAACACCGGGGAGCTGTTTTTT
CASSQVRGPASNTGELFF
>TRBV4-1|TRBJ2-7|.|.|13
TGCGCCAGCAGCCAACAACAGGGATACGAGCAGTACTTC
CASSQQQGYEQYF
>TRBV7-8|TRBJ2-5|TRBD2|.|16
TGTGCCAGCAGCTCCCGGACTAGCGGGAGTTCGAAGACCCAGTACTTC
CASSSRTSGSSKTQYF
>TRBV5-6|TRBJ1-2|TRBD1|.|15
TGCGCCAGCAGCTTCCGGGACAGGGGACCCTATGGCTACACCTTC
CASSFRDRGPYGYTF
>TRBV18|TRBJ2-5|.|.|13
TGTGCCAGCTCACCAGGGGGCCCAGAGACCCAGTACTTC
CASSPGGPETQYF
>TRBV7-2|TRBJ2-3|.|.|16
TGTGCCAGCACCTTGGCCCTTAGTGGGAGCGCCGATACGCAGTATTTT
CASTLALSGSADTQYF
>TRBV9|TRBJ2-3|TRBD2|once|16
TGTGCCAGCAGCCCCCGTAGCGGGGCTAGCACAGATACGCAGTATTTT
CASSPRSGASTDTQYF
>TRBV5-6|TRBJ2-3|.|.|15
TGTGCCAGCAGCTTGGGTAGCGGTTACACAGATACGCAGTATTTT
CASSLGSGYTDTQYF
>TRBV7-9|TRBJ2-3|.|.|15
TGTGCCAGCAGCTCCCTTCGCAGGGCCACAGATACGCAGTATTTT
CASSSLRRATDTQYF
>TRBV5-4|TRBJ2-7|TRBD1|.|14
TGTGCCAGTAGCACGGACAGGGGAGTCGGCGAGCAGTACTTC
CASSTDRGVGEQYF
>TRBV29-1|TRBJ2-1|TRBD2|.|15
TGCAGCGTTGCCCTAGCGGGAGGAAGGCGGAATGAGCAGTTCTTC
CSVALAGGRRNEQFF
>TRBV5-1|TRBJ2-7|.|.|11
TGCGCCAGCAGCTTCGGCTACGAGCAGTACTTC
CASSFGYEQYF
>TRBV19|TRBJ2-7|TRBD1|.|14
TGTGCCAGTAGGTACAGGGGGCTGGGTGACGAGCAGTACTTC
CASRYRGLGDEQYF
>TRBV6-1|TRBJ2-2|.|.|15
TGTGCCAGCAGTGAATTGGCCAGGCTCACCGGGGAGCTGTTTTTT
CASSELARLTGELFF
>TRBV5-5|TRBJ2-1|.|.|15
TGTGCCAGCAGTAACCGGGTCTACTCCTACAATGAGCAGTTCTTC
CASSNRVYSYNEQFF
>TRBV5-1|TRBJ2-7|TRBD1|.|13
TGCGCCAGCAGCTTGGGACAGGGGACAGGAGGAAACTTC
CASSLGQGTGGNF
>TRBV18|TRBJ2-7|TRBD1|.|15
TGTGCCAGCTCACCCCCCGGACAGGGTGGATACGAGCAGTACTTC
CASSPPGQGGYEQYF
>TRBV19|TRBJ2-3|.|few|16
TGTGCCAGTAGTACCCGGGTAGCGGAGACCACAGATACGCAGTATTTT
CASSTRVAETTDTQYF
>TRBV10-3|TRBJ1-1|TRBD1|.|16
TGTGCCATCAGGGGACAGGGTCCCCCTCCGAACACTGAAGCTTTCTTT
CAIRGQGPPPNTEAFF
>TRBV7-8|TRBJ2-3|.|.|15
TGTGCCAGCAGCTTAATCTGGCAAATCACAGATACGCAGTATTTT
CASSLIWQITDTQYF
>TRBV5-1|TRBJ2-1|TRBD2|.|13
TGCGCCAGCAGCCGGGGACTAGACGGTGAGCAGTTCTTC
CASSRGLDGEQFF
>TRBV28|TRBJ2-3|TRBD2|.|18
TGTGCCAGCAGTTTGGACAAAGCGGGAGGGGGGAGCACAGATACGCAGTATTTT
CASSLDKAGGGSTDTQYF
>TRBV19|TRBJ2-2|TRBD1|.|17
TGTGCCAGTAGTATACGGTACAGGGGGCTAGACACCGGGGAGCTGTTTTTT
CASSIRYRGLDTGELFF
>TRBV4-1|TRBJ2-1|.|.|12
TGCGCCAGTGCACGAGGCCGAAATGAGCAGTTCTTC
CASARGRNEQFF
>TRBV7-7|TRBJ2-1|TRBD1|.|16
TGTGCTAGCAGCGACAGGACAGGGGCGAACTACAATGAGCAGTTCTTC
CASSDRTGANYNEQFF
>TRBV5-4|TRBJ1-2|TRBD1|few|15
TGTGCCAGCAGAGAGGACAGGAGGGATTTCTATGGCTACACCTTC
CASREDRRDFYGYTF
>TRBV6-1|TRBJ2-7|.|once|15
TGTGTCAGCAGTGAACCCGCCCGGGGTTCCTACGAGCAGTACTTC
CVSSEPARGSYEQYF
>TRBV18|TRBJ2-4|.|.|15
TGTGCCAGCTCACCTTGGGACAAAGCAAAAAACATTCAGTACTTC
CASSPWDKAKNIQYF
>TRBV29-1|TRBJ1-1|.|.|13
TGCAGCGTAACCGGGACTCGGGGCACTGAAACTTTCTTT
CSVTGTRGTETFF
>TRBV4-1|TRBJ2-2|.|.|13
TGCGCCAGCAGCCCCCCCGACTCCGGGGAGCTGTTTTTT
CASSPPDSGELFF
>TRBV7-9|TRBJ2-7|.|.|14
TGTGCCAGCAGCCCGAGTGAGGTAACCTACGAGCAGTACTTC
CASSPSEVTYEQYF
>TRBV6-1|TRBJ2-2|TRBD2|.|15
TGTGCCAGCAGTGTGTTAGCGGGAGACACCGGGGAGCTGTTTTTT
CASSVLAGDTGELFF
>TRBV6-5|TRBJ2-5|TRBD1|.|15
TGTGCCAGCAGAATCGGGACAGGATCTCAAGAAACCCAGTACTTC
CASRIGTGSQETQYF
>TRBV27|TRBJ1-2|.|.|14
TGTGCCAGCAGTTCGAGTGGGGGGAACTATGGCTACACCTTC
CASSSSGGNYGYTF
>TRBV11-2|TRBJ2-7|TRBD1|.|14
TGTGCCAGCAGTAGACGGACAGGGGGGGCCGAGCAGTACTTC
CASSRRTGGAEQYF
>TRBV6-5|TRBJ2-3|TRBD2|few|15
TGTGCCAGCCGTAGCGGGGGCACTAGCACAGATACGCAGTATTTT
CASRSGGTSTDTQYF